This TCR beta chain came from a study of cytomegalovirus exposure and HLA in healthy donors. Samples came from healthy bone marrow donors. The PCR had 60 Vbeta and 13 Jbeta primers. Clones were sequenced by immunoSEQ multiplex PCR, and TCRdb holds only the in-frame ones, with some missing. The sample contains about 140,000 clones, around 65% of which appear only once. The CDR3 runs 16 residues. V was shortened by 1 base and J by 5 bases, with 17 bases between the two germline ends. CDR1 is MNHNS and CDR2 is SASEGT in the germline V gene. This clone was counted only a few times. The clonotype originates from a male donor in good health and CMV-seronegative. The V gene is TRBV6-1, the J gene TRBJ1-1, with a tentative D call TRBD1 (5 bases). Sequencing used PBMCs. This chain's CDR3 is CASSEVWARVMTEAFF. The CDR3 DNA reads as TGTGCCAGCAGTGAAGTGTGGGCCAGGGTGATGACTGAAGCTTTCTTT.